The 14 T cell receptor beta chains reported below all come from one sample, sequenced in a study of cytomegalovirus exposure and HLA in healthy donors. PCR was performed using 60 Vbeta and 13 Jbeta primers. The method was immunoSEQ multiplex PCR; TCRdb's version includes in-frame clones alone and lacks a portion of them. The data contain approximately 100,000 clones, 75% of them singletons. Sequencing was performed on PBMCs. These receptors all stem from a male donor in good health and CMV-seropositive.

The gene calls are TRBV18 and TRBJ2-3; TRBD2 aligns across 7 bases. CDR3 length: 15 residues. With 6 bases clipped from V and 1 base from J, the junction kept 7 bases outside the gene matches. CDR1 and CDR2 from the germline V gene are KGHSH and LQKENI. The CDR3 loop is CASSLQRGRTDTQYF. CDR3 nucleotides: TGTGCCAGCTCTCTACAGCGGGGCCGCACAGATACGCAGTATTTT.

The V gene is TRBV19, the J gene TRBJ1-2; D is perhaps TRBD1 (6 bases). The CDR3 totals 15 residues. The germline CDR1 and CDR2 sequences are LNHDA and SQIVND (reference sequence). Trimming removed 5 bases from V and 4 bases from J, with 17 bases in between. CDR3 bases: TGTGCCAGTAGTCAACAACAGGGCATGGGCTATGGCTACACCTTC. Translating gives CASSQQQGMGYGYTF.

This chain uses TRBV5-1 with TRBJ2-5, with D possibly TRBD2 on 6 matching bases. The CDR3 length is 14 residues. V was shortened by 3 bases and J by 5 bases, with 14 bases between the two germline ends. Germline CDR1 and CDR2: SGHRS and YFSETQ. CDR3 DNA: TGCGCCAGCAGCTCAGGGACGGAGGGCGAGACCCAGTACTTC. It is translated as CASSSGTEGETQYF.

The rearrangement links TRBV5-4 to TRBJ2-3; D call uncertain. CDR3 length equals 14 residues. Per the germline V gene, CDR1 is SGHNT and CDR2 is YYREEE (reference sequence). V was cut by 1 base and J by 0 bases, with 6 bases left in between. This CDR3 reads CASSLSRSTDTQYF. Written as DNA, the CDR3 is TGTGCCAGCAGCTTGTCCCGGAGCACAGATACGCAGTATTTT. Together with reference TRBV5-4 and TRBJ2-3, the CDR3 gives the full variable domain: ETGVTQSPTHLIKTRGQQVTLRCSSQSGHNTVSWYQQALGQGPQFIFQYYREEENGRGNFPPRFSGLQFPNYSSELNVNALELDDSALYLCASSLSRSTDTQYFGPGTRLTVL.

The chain has TRBV7-8 and TRBJ2-1; D call uncertain. Trimming shortened V by 1 base and J by 1 base, and 8 bases separated the two germline ends. The CDR3 totals 15 residues. Germline V gene lookup returns CDR1 SGHVS and CDR2 FQNEAQ. The CDR3 nucleotides read TGTGCCAGCAGCTTAGACAGCAGATCCTACAATGAGCAGTTCTTC. It specifies CASSLDSRSYNEQFF.

The chain employs TRBV25-1 and TRBJ2-1; 10 bases fit TRBD1. This CDR3 has 18 amino acids. The trim removed 4 bases at V and 6 bases at J, leaving 15 bases unmatched. Per germline, CDR1 MGHDK and CDR2 SYGVNS. The CDR3 DNA sequence: TGTGCCAGCAGTGCGCAACCCGCTCGACAGGGGGCGAGCAATGAGCAGTTCTTC. Amino acids: CASSAQPARQGASNEQFF.

The chain couples TRBV5-6 to TRBJ1-5; D is unresolved. The CDR3 contains 13 residues. Germline V lookup: CDR1 SGHDT, CDR2 YYEEEE. Deletions cut 5 bases from V and 2 bases from J, with 8 bases between. CDR3 in amino acids: CASSRRGNQPQHF. CDR3 nucleotide sequence: TGTGCCAGCAGTCGACGGGGCAATCAGCCCCAGCATTTT.

The genes are TRBV28 and TRBJ2-5; TRBD2 aligns across 10 bases. Germline trimming cut 3 bases from V and 5 bases from J; bases unmatched to any gene: 9. In germline, CDR1 is MDHEN, CDR2 SYDVKM. This CDR3 has 16 residues. CDR3 bases: TGTGCCAGCAGTTTCGAGCGGGGGGGCCTCGGCGAGACCCAGTACTTC. Translated, it gives CASSFERGGLGETQYF. The full variable domain, its missing parts supplied by reference TRBV28 and TRBJ2-5, is DVKVTQSSRYLVKRTGEKVFLECVQDMDHENMFWYRQDPGLGLRLIYFSYDVKMKEKGDIPEGYSVSREKKERFSLILESASTNQTSMYLCASSFERGGLGETQYFGPGTRLLVL.

The chain is built from TRBV18 and TRBJ2-3; D perhaps matches TRBD2 (5 bases). The CDR3 spans 15 residues. V shed 2 bases and J shed 0 bases, with 9 bases lying between them. Germline CDR1 and CDR2: KGHSH and LQKENI. The CDR3 loop is CASSPSLASTDTQYF. The CDR3 coding sequence is TGTGCCAGCTCACCAAGCCTAGCTAGCACAGATACGCAGTATTTT. The complete variable domain, with remaining parts taken from reference TRBV18 and TRBJ2-3, reads NAGVMQNPRHLVRRRGQEARLRCSPMKGHSHVYWYRQLPEEGLKFMVYLQKENIIDESGMPKERFSAEFPKEGPSILRIQQVVRGDSAAYFCASSPSLASTDTQYFGPGTRLTVL.

This sequence joins TRBV28 and TRBJ1-1; no firm D call. The CDR3 sequence is 15 residues long. Germline V gene data show CDR1 as MDHEN and CDR2 as SYDVKM. Trimming left V 7 bases short and J 0 bases short, with 15 bases between. In nucleotides, the CDR3 is TGTGCCAGCACCACTCATCCTACGGTGAACACTGAAGCTTTCTTT. Residues: CASTTHPTVNTEAFF.

Regarding this clone: The junction and the germline gene differ at one end; a read error may be behind it. This chain joins TRBV7-9 and TRBJ1-6; TRBD1 matches 10 bases. The CDR3 runs to 15 residues. Germline V gene sequence: CDR1 SEHNR, CDR2 FQNEAQ (reference sequence). CDR3 DNA: TGTTCCAGCAGCTTACCGGGACAGGGGCGAGGACCCCTCCACTTT. Protein product: CSSSLPGQGRGPLHF.

The chain couples TRBV6-5 to TRBJ2-1; TRBD2 matches at 7 bases. The CDR3 is made up of 15 amino acids. CDR1 is MNHEY, CDR2 SVGAGI, per germline. J lost 2 bases, V lost 4 bases, and 5 bases had no gene match. In DNA form, the CDR3 reads TGTGCCAGCAGTTTCGGGACTAATGCCTACAATGAGCAGTTCTTC. Its translation is CASSFGTNAYNEQFF.

This clone came up once. This rearrangement joins TRBV11-3 to TRBJ1-6, with D unclear. The CDR3 is 13 amino acids. Germline assignment: CDR1 SGHNT and CDR2 YENEEA. With 5 bases removed from V and 10 bases from J, the gap between germline ends came to 12 bases. CDR3 nucleotides: TGTGCCAGCAGCCGACAAAGATCCTCACCCCTCCACTTT. It is translated as CASSRQRSSPLHF.

V and J are TRBV7-8 and TRBJ1-1; 8 bases line up with TRBD1. This CDR3 is 13 amino acids long. V gave up 5 bases and J gave up 7 bases; unmatched junction bases: 6. Germline CDR1 is SGHVS and CDR2 is FQNEAQ. CDR3: CASSATGVGEAFF. CDR3 nucleotide sequence: TGTGCCAGCAGCGCGACAGGGGTGGGTGAAGCTTTCTTT. Looking up the rest from reference TRBV7-8 and TRBJ1-1 gives the full variable domain: GAGVSQSPRYKVAKRGQDVALRCDPISGHVSLFWYQQALGQGPEFLTYFQNEAQLDKSGLPSDRFFAERPEGSVSTLKIQRTQQEDSAVYLCASSATGVGEAFFGQGTRLTVV.